This TCR beta chain was identified during a study of blood T cell repertoires in COVID-19. Study overall: Spain, Italy and the United States supplied samples that represented acute and convalescent COVID-19.

The length of the CDR3 is 14 residues. Looked up from germline, CDR1 is KGHSH and CDR2 is LQKENI. The V end was cut by 3 bases, the J end by 1 base, with 9 bases between. In the original analysis: Amplification of reference gene primers was used by the study to estimate nucleated cell counts. Method: immunoSEQ multiplex PCR; TCRdb's copy keeps in-frame clones and lacks some. The V and J calls and the clone size are those of that table, but D and trimming were determined from the DNA. This table has almost 250,000 clones, more than 85% appearing once. The clonotype was recovered from a woman between 45 and 60 years old who had recovered from COVID-19. The chain links TRBV18 to TRBJ1-1; D is unresolved. The sample taken for sequencing was PBMCs or T cells enriched from blood (not recorded which). The CDR3 DNA reads as TGTGCCAGCTCACCGTACCAGAAGAACACTGAAGCTTTCTTT. Protein sequence: CASSPYQKNTEAFF.